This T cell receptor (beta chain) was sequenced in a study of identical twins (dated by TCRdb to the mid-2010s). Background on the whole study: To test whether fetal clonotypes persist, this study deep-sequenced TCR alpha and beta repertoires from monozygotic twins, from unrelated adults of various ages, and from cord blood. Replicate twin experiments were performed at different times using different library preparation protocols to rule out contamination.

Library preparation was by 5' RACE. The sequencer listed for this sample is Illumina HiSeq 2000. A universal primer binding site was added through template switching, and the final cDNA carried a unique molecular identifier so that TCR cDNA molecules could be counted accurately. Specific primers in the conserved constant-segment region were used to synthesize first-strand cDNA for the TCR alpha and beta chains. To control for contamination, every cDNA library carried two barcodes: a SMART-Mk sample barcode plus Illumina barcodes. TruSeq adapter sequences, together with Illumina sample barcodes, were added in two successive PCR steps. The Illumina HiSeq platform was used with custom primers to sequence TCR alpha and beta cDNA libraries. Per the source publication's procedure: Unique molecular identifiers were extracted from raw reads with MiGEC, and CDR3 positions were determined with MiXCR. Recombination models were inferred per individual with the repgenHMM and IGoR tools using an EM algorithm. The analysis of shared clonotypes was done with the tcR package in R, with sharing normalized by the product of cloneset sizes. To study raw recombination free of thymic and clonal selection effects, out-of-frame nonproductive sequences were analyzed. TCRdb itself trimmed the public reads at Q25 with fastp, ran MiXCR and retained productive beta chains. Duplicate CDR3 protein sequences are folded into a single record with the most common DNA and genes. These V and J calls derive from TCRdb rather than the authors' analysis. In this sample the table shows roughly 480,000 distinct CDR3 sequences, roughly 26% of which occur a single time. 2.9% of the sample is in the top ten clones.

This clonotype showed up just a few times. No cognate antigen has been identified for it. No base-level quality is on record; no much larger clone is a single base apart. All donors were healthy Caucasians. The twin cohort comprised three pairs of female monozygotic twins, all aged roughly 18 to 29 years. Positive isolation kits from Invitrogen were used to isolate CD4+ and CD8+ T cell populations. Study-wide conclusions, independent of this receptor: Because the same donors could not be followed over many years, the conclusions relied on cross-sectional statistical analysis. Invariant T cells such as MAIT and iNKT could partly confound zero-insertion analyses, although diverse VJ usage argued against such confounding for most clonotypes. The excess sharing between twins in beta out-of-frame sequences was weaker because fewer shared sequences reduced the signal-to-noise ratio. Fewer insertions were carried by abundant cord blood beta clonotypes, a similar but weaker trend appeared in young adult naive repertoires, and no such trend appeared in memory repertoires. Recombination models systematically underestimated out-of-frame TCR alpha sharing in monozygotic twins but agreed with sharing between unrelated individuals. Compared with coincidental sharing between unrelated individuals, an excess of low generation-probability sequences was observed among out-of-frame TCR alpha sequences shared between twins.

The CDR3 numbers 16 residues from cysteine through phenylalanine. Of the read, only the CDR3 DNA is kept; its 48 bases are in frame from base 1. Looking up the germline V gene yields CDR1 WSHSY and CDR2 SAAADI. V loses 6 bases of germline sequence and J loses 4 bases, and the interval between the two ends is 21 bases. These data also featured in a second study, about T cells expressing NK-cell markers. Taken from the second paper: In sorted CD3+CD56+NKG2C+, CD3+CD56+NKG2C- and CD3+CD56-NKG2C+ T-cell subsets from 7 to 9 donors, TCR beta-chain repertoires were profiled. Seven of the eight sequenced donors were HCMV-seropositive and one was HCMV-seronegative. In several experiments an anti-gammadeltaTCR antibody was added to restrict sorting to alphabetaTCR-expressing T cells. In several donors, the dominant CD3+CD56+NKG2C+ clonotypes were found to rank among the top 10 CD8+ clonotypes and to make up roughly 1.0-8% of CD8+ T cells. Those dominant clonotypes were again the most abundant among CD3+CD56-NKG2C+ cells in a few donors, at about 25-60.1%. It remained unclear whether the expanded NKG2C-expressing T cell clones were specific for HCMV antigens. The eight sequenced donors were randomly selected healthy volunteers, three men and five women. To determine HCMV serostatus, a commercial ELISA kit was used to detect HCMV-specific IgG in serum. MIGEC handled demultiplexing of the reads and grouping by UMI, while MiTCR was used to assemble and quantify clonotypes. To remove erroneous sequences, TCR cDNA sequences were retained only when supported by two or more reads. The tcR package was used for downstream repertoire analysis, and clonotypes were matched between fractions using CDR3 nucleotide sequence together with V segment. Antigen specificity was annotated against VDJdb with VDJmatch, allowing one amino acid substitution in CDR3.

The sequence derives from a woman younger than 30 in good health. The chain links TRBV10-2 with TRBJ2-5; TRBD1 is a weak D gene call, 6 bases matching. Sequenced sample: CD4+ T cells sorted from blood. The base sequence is TGCGCCAGCAGAAACCATGGACAGACGCTCGGAGAGACCCAGTACTTC. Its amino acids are CASRNHGQTLGETQYF.